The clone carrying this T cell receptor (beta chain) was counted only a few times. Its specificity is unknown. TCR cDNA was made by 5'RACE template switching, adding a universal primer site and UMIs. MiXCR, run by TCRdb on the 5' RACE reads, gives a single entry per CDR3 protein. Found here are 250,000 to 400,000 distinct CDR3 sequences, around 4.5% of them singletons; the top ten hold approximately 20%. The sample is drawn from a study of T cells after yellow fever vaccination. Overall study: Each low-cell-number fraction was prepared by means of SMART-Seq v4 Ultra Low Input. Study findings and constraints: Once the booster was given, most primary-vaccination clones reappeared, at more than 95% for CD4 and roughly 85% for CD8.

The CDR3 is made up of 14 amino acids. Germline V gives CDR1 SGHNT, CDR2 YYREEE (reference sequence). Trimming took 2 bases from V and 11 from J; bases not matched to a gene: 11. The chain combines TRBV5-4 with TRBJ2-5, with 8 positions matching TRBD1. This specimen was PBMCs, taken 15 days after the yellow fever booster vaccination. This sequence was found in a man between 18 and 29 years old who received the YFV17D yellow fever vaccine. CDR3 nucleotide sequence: TGTGCCAGCAGCTTAGGACAGGGAGCGTTGACTCAGTACTTC. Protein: CASSLGQGALTQYF.